These 27 T cell receptor beta chains were sequenced from one sample in a study of blood T cell repertoires in COVID-19. Data came from immunoSEQ multiplex PCR; TCRdb stores just in-frame clones and leaves some out. This table holds about 310,000 clones, about 89% found once. Source material: peripheral blood. The source is a woman aged 45-65 years who had recovered from COVID-19.

The sample holds one count of this clone. The chain joins TRBV7-2 to TRBJ2-1; D is possibly TRBD2 (5 bases). The CDR3 runs 12 residues. CDR1 and CDR2 from the germline V gene are SGHTA and FQGNSA. V was trimmed by 3 bases and J by 8 bases, leaving 8 bases between them. The CDR3 DNA reads TGTGCCAGCAGCTTCCTAGCTGATGAGCAGTTCTTC. Its protein is CASSFLADEQFF.

The chain joins TRBV7-2 to TRBJ2-1, with a possible D match to TRBD2 (5 bases). This CDR3 spans 17 amino acids. Trimming removed 3 bases from V and 3 bases from J, with 18 bases in between. Looked up from germline, CDR1 is SGHTA and CDR2 is FQGNSA. The CDR3 region is CASSLTYAAANYNEQFF. In nucleotides, the CDR3 is TGTGCCAGCAGCTTGACTTACGCAGCGGCTAACTACAATGAGCAGTTCTTC.

This sequence joins TRBV18 and TRBJ1-2; 9 nucleotides line up with TRBD1. This CDR3 contains 13 residues. Germline loops: CDR1 KGHSH, CDR2 LQKENI. Trimming removed 3 bases from V and 13 bases from J; junction bases left unmatched: 9. CDR3 DNA: TGTGCCAGCTCACCTTCCGGGACAGGGCTCGGCACCTTC. Residues: CASSPSGTGLGTF.

The chain employs TRBV10-3 and TRBJ2-1, with a possible D match to TRBD1 (6 bases). V dropped 6 bases and J dropped 4 bases, with 16 bases sitting between them. Per germline, CDR1 ENHRY and CDR2 SYGVKD. The CDR3 totals 15 residues. In DNA form, the CDR3 reads TGTGCCATCAGAGATAACAGGGTACTTTACAATGAGCAGTTCTTC. Protein product: CAIRDNRVLYNEQFF.

The chain combines TRBV19 with TRBJ1-6, with TRBD1 matching 8 bases. This CDR3 contains 19 residues. The junction had 11 bases not matched to a gene; V was cut back by 3 bases and J by 1 base. Germline V gene data show CDR1 as LNHDA and CDR2 as SQIVND (reference sequence). CDR3 sequence: CASSIQFDRGRSYNSPLHF. DNA of the CDR3: TGTGCCAGTAGTATCCAATTCGACAGGGGTAGGTCCTATAATTCACCCCTCCACTTT.

This sequence joins TRBV2 and TRBJ2-7; a weak D match, TRBD1 (5 bases). Between the trimmed V and J ends, which lost 6 bases and 5 bases, there was a span of 17 bases. The CDR3 runs to 14 residues. Germline CDR1 and CDR2: SNHLY and FYNNEI. The DNA for the CDR3 is TGTGCCAGCAGCCCCCGAGGTGGGGCAGACGAGCAGTACTTC. This translates into CASSPRGGADEQYF.

The V and J genes are TRBV2 and TRBJ2-7; TRBD2 aligns across 8 bases. The CDR3 runs 14 residues. Germline-derived CDR1 and CDR2 are SNHLY and FYNNEI. The J segment lost 0 bases and the V segment lost 7 bases, leaving 5 bases of the junction unmatched. The CDR3 bases are TGTGCCAGCAAGGGGCGGGGGGACTCCTACGAGCAGTACTTC. Translated, it gives CASKGRGDSYEQYF.

The chain links TRBV3-1 (or the pseudogene TRBV3-2) to TRBJ2-5; D possibly corresponds to TRBD1 (6 bases). Trimming left V 0 bases short and J 5 bases short, with 16 bases between. CDR3 length equals 16 residues. In germline, CDR1 is LGHDT, CDR2 YNNKEL (reference sequence). The CDR3 here is CASSQEVIRGMETQYF. CDR3 DNA sequence: TGTGCCAGCAGCCAAGAAGTTATAAGGGGGATGGAGACCCAGTACTTC.

The chain couples TRBV28 to TRBJ1-5, with D maybe TRBD1 (5 bases). The V and J ends lost 7 bases and 7 bases respectively, with 23 bases between them. The CDR3 length is 16 residues. From germline, CDR1 is MDHEN and CDR2 SYDVKM. The CDR3 sequence is CASNSAGWGRLQPQHF. CDR3 DNA sequence: TGTGCCAGCAACTCCGCGGGGTGGGGACGATTGCAGCCCCAGCATTTT.

The V call is TRBV7-9, the J call TRBJ2-2; 7 positions agree with TRBD1. Looked up from germline, CDR1 is SEHNR and CDR2 is FQNEAQ (reference sequence). With V trimmed by 10 bases and J by 1 base, 9 bases remained unmatched. CDR3 length: 15 residues. The CDR3 is CATHSGQRNTGELFF. CDR3 coding DNA: TGTGCCACCCATTCGGGACAGAGGAACACCGGGGAGCTGTTTTTT.

The rearrangement links TRBV6-5 to TRBJ2-3; 7 positions agree with TRBD1. Trimming cost V 7 bases and J 3 bases; bases outside gene matches: 4. The CDR3 is 13 residues long. Germline V gene data show CDR1 as MNHEY and CDR2 as SVGAGI. This CDR3 is CASKTTGTDTQYF. The CDR3 DNA reads TGTGCCAGCAAAACGACAGGGACAGATACGCAGTATTTT.

This clone was observed a single time. The gene calls are TRBV19 and TRBJ1-5; tentatively, D is TRBD1 (5 bases). Germline CDR1 LNHDA, CDR2 SQIVND (reference sequence). V was cut by 5 bases and J by 2 bases, with 22 bases left in between. The CDR3 consists of 18 residues. CDR3 region: CASSASLGRGFRNQPQHF. In DNA form, the CDR3 reads TGTGCCAGTAGTGCCTCCCTTGGGAGGGGTTTTCGCAATCAGCCCCAGCATTTT.

This clone has a handful of counts. The V and J genes are TRBV27 and TRBJ2-7; TRBD2 agrees at 10 bases. Trimming at V came to 3 bases and at J to 3 bases, leaving 5 bases not matched to a gene. The length of the CDR3 is 15 residues. Germline loops: CDR1 MNHEY, CDR2 SMNVEV (reference sequence). CDR3 sequence (DNA): TGTGCCAGCAGTTTTTGGGGGACTAGCGACTACGAGCAGTACTTC. Its protein is CASSFWGTSDYEQYF.

The rearrangement uses TRBV5-1 and TRBJ1-1, with 9 bases that match TRBD1. J was trimmed by 4 bases and V by 4 bases; bases with no gene match: 11. CDR3 length: 16 residues. The germline gives CDR1 SGHRS, CDR2 YFSETQ. The CDR3: CASSRKQGAKGTEAFF. In nucleotides, the CDR3 is TGCGCCAGCAGCAGAAAACAGGGGGCGAAGGGCACTGAAGCTTTCTTT.

This chain links TRBV3-1 (or the pseudogene TRBV3-2) with TRBJ2-1; 10 nucleotides agree with TRBD2. The CDR3 spans 18 residues. Germline V CDR1 and CDR2: LGHDT, YNNKEL (reference sequence). The V gene end was trimmed by 4 bases and the J gene end by 5 bases; junction bases not matched to a gene: 14. In nucleotides, the CDR3 is TGTGCCAGCAGCCCGGTGGGAGCGGGGGGGCCGCGCCACAATGAGCAGTTCTTC. Encoded protein: CASSPVGAGGPRHNEQFF.

This rearrangement joins TRBV6-2 or TRBV6-3 to TRBJ1-2; D is undetermined. Germline CDR1 is MNHEY and CDR2 is SVGEGT. Trimming cost V 2 bases and J 8 bases, with 9 bases left between them. This CDR3 is built from 12 residues. In DNA form, the CDR3 reads TGTGCCAGCAGTTACAGGAGGGCCGGCTACACCTTC. The encoded protein is CASSYRRAGYTF.

J is TRBJ1-4 and V is TRBV6-5; unclear D gene. CDR3 length equals 14 residues. Germline V gene data show CDR1 as MNHEY and CDR2 as SVGAGI. With 6 bases removed from V and 8 bases from J, the gap between germline ends came to 16 bases. CDR3: CASSREVWSEKLFF. The CDR3, as DNA: TGTGCCAGCAGCCGGGAGGTTTGGTCAGAAAAACTGTTTTTT.

The chain carries TRBV29-1 and TRBJ1-1; D ambiguous. Looked up from germline, CDR1 is SQVTM and CDR2 is ANQGSEA. CDR3 length: 13 amino acids. V was trimmed by 7 bases and J by 4 bases, leaving 16 bases between them. CDR3 sequence: CSARPAARTEAFF. The CDR3 nucleotides read TGCAGCGCCCGGCCAGCGGCACGCACTGAAGCTTTCTTT.

The chain combines TRBV28 with TRBJ2-5; the D gene is possibly TRBD2 (6 bases). The CDR3 is 16 residues long. V dropped 6 bases and J dropped 1 base, with 18 bases sitting between them. In germline, CDR1 is MDHEN, CDR2 SYDVKM. CDR3 nucleotides: TGTGCCAGCAGGACGTATAGCGGCCCCTCCCAAGAGACCCAGTACTTC. As protein: CASRTYSGPSQETQYF.

V usage is TRBV18 and J usage is TRBJ2-5; 7 bases agree with TRBD1. The length of the CDR3 is 13 residues. CDR1 is KGHSH, CDR2 LQKENI, per germline. Trimming at V came to 9 bases and at J to 3 bases, leaving 7 bases not matched to a gene. CDR3 in DNA: TGTGCCAGTTCGACAGGACAGGAAGAGACCCAGTACTTC. As protein: CASSTGQEETQYF. The variable domain in full, completed from reference TRBV18 and TRBJ2-5, reads NAGVMQNPRHLVRRRGQEARLRCSPMKGHSHVYWYRQLPEEGLKFMVYLQKENIIDESGMPKERFSAEFPKEGPSILRIQQVVRGDSAAYFCASSTGQEETQYFGPGTRLLVL.

The V call is TRBV7-2, the J call TRBJ2-7; 8 bases match TRBD2. This CDR3 is 15 amino acids long. CDR1 SGHTA and CDR2 FQGNSA come from the germline V gene. With V trimmed by 2 bases and J by 2 bases, 5 bases remained unmatched. DNA of the CDR3: TGTGCCAGCAGCTTACCATCCGGGGGGGCCTACGAGCAGTACTTC. This encodes CASSLPSGGAYEQYF.

This chain links TRBV27 with TRBJ2-7, with a tentative D call TRBD1 (6 bases). Looked up from germline, CDR1 is MNHEY and CDR2 is SMNVEV (reference sequence). CDR3 length: 14 amino acids. V lost 3 bases, J lost 3 bases, and 12 bases lay in between. CDR3 residues: CASSFSRGNYEQYF. CDR3 bases: TGTGCCAGCAGTTTCAGCAGGGGAAACTACGAGCAGTACTTC.

J is TRBJ2-2 and V is TRBV9; TRBD2 might be the D (7 bases). This CDR3 contains 14 residues. V lost 1 base and J lost 4, with 8 bases in between. Germline V gives CDR1 SGDLS, CDR2 YYNGEE. The chain's CDR3 is CASSVRGGTGELFF. The DNA of the CDR3 is TGTGCCAGCAGCGTAAGGGGGGGCACCGGGGAGCTGTTTTTT.

V and J are TRBV25-1 and TRBJ1-4; 7 bases align to TRBD1. Germline V gene data show CDR1 as MGHDK and CDR2 as SYGVNS. With V trimmed by 3 bases and J by 3 bases, 7 bases remained unmatched. CDR3 length: 16 amino acids. Written as DNA, the CDR3 is TGTGCCAGCAGTGATCTAATCAGGGGGTCTAATGAAAAACTGTTTTTT. Protein sequence: CASSDLIRGSNEKLFF.

V and J are TRBV28 and TRBJ2-6, with D perhaps TRBD2 (6 bases). The germline V gene encodes CDR1 MDHEN and CDR2 SYDVKM. With 1 base removed from V and 3 bases from J, the gap between germline ends came to 16 bases. The CDR3 extends over 18 amino acids. CDR3 loop: CASSLFGGILGGANVLTF. In DNA form, the CDR3 reads TGTGCCAGCAGTTTATTTGGGGGGATACTGGGTGGGGCCAACGTCCTGACTTTC.

This chain uses TRBV2 with TRBJ2-1, with D unclear. V was clipped by 1 base and J by 4 bases, with 5 bases between them. The CDR3 contains 13 residues. The germline CDR1 and CDR2 sequences are SNHLY and FYNNEI. CDR3 DNA: TGTGCCAGCAGTGAAGAAGCGTACAATGAGCAGTTCTTC. Protein sequence: CASSEEAYNEQFF.

This chain connects TRBV11-2 to TRBJ1-4; 8 bases are a match to TRBD1. The V and J ends lost 2 bases and 8 bases, in that order; junction bases with no gene match: 7. Looked up from germline, CDR1 is SGHAT and CDR2 is FQNNGV. The CDR3 runs 15 residues. Written as DNA, the CDR3 is TGTGCCAGCAGCTTAACGACAGGGGATGGCGAAAAACTGTTTTTT. Protein sequence: CASSLTTGDGEKLFF.